Below are 9 T cell receptor beta chains sequenced from a single sample in a study of shared clonotypes between healthy human individuals. CD8 cells classed as naive were CD45RO-negative and positively selected for CCR7, excluding terminally differentiated effector memory CD45RA+ cells. Generated by immunoSEQ multiplex PCR, the TCRdb table keeps only in-frame clones and is missing some. The sample lists around 2,000,000 clones; over 85% were seen once. Sequencing was performed on naive CD8+ T cells sorted from blood. The receptors stem from a man aged 18 to 30 in good health.

This clone was detected only once. The V call is TRBV27, the J call TRBJ2-1; D ambiguous. V was cut by 5 bases and J by 5 bases, with 10 bases left in between. The germline CDR1 and CDR2 sequences are MNHEY and SMNVEV (reference sequence). The CDR3 is 13 amino acids. CDR3 in DNA: TGTGCCAGCAGTCCCACCCTAAACAATGAGCAGTTCTTC. Residues: CASSPTLNNEQFF.

The chain combines TRBV28 with TRBJ1-1; D gene unclear. Germline V CDR1 and CDR2: MDHEN, SYDVKM. With 2 bases removed from V and 0 bases from J, the gap between germline ends came to 10 bases. This CDR3 has 15 amino acids. The CDR3 protein is CASSLRKVMNTEAFF. The CDR3 nucleotides are TGTGCCAGCAGTTTAAGAAAAGTTATGAACACTGAAGCTTTCTTT.

This clone was seen a single time. The chain links TRBV4-3 to TRBJ2-7; D gene ambiguous. Germline assignment: CDR1 LGHNA and CDR2 YSLEER. The CDR3 is made up of 13 amino acids. V dropped 3 bases and J dropped 2 bases, with 8 bases sitting between them. The CDR3, as DNA: TGCGCCAGCAGCCAGTGGGTGGCCTACGAGCAGTACTTC. Protein product: CASSQWVAYEQYF.

About this clone: The identical CDR3 is also encoded by other nucleotide sequences in the sample. V and J are TRBV7-9 and TRBJ2-1, with 8 bases fitting TRBD2. Unmatched junction bases numbered 6, after V lost 5 bases and J lost 6 bases. CDR1 SEHNR and CDR2 FQNEAQ come from the germline V gene (reference sequence). The CDR3 runs to 14 residues. This CDR3 is CASSVAGGFNEQFF. As DNA, the CDR3 is TGTGCCAGCAGCGTTGCGGGAGGTTTCAATGAGCAGTTCTTC.

The rearrangement links TRBV4-1 to TRBJ2-1; the D is unclear. The V gene's germline CDR1 is MGHRA and CDR2 YSYEKL. Trimming cost V 4 bases and J 3 bases, with 7 bases left between them. This CDR3 comprises 13 residues. CDR3 DNA sequence: TGCGCCAGCAGCCCATCACACTACAATGAGCAGTTCTTC. Residues: CASSPSHYNEQFF.

This clone was recorded a few times. V gene TRBV11-2 combines with J gene TRBJ2-1; 14 nucleotides line up with TRBD2. After removal of 6 bases from V and 8 bases from J, the junction contained 9 bases not matched to a gene. The length of the CDR3 is 16 residues. CDR1 SGHAT and CDR2 FQNNGV come from the germline V gene. The DNA for the CDR3 is TGTGCCAGCAGACCGGGACTAGCGGGAGTATTCCATGAGCAGTTCTTC. The encoded protein is CASRPGLAGVFHEQFF.

Note on this clone: The same CDR3 is also encoded by other DNA sequences in this sample. The V call is TRBV6-5, the J call TRBJ1-5; D remains ambiguous. Between the trimmed V and J ends, which lost 0 bases and 7 bases, there was a span of 7 bases. The germline gives CDR1 MNHEY, CDR2 SVGAGI. This CDR3 comprises 13 residues. CDR3 sequence reads: CASSYSSGQPQHF. For the CDR3, the DNA is TGTGCCAGCAGTTACTCGTCTGGCCAGCCCCAGCATTTT.

CDR3 sequence reads: CASSFWADRGGYEQYF. The CDR3, as DNA: TGTGCCAGCAGCTTTTGGGCGGACAGGGGAGGCTACGAGCAGTACTTC. V and J are TRBV5-6 and TRBJ2-7, with 9 bases identical to TRBD1. The trim removed 2 bases at V and 3 bases at J, leaving 9 bases unmatched. The CDR3 is 16 amino acids. In germline, CDR1 is SGHDT, CDR2 YYEEEE.

This sequence joins TRBV4-3 and TRBJ2-7; D might be TRBD1 (5 bases). CDR3 length: 13 residues. The V and J ends lost 5 bases and 3 bases respectively, with 11 bases between them. Per the germline V gene, CDR1 is LGHNA and CDR2 is YSLEER. CDR3 nucleotide sequence: TGCGCCAGCAGCGTTTGGCAGGGCTACGAGCAGTACTTC. Its translation: CASSVWQGYEQYF.